This T cell receptor beta chain was sequenced in a study of spatial heterogeneity in lung cancer. The germline gives CDR1 MNHNS, CDR2 SASEGT. Deletions cut 4 bases from V and 7 bases from J, with 16 bases between. The length of the CDR3 is 15 residues. The time point denotes: sample taken at primary tumor resection. 72 TRACERx patients with early, untreated non-small cell lung cancer donated samples. TCRs were sequenced from unsorted whole RNA of tumor, nontumor lung or PBMC. Whole-study findings and limits: There were more appearances of ubiquitous expanded tumor TCRs in blood at resection than at follow-up.

TCRdb re-derived calls from the 5' RACE reads in MiXCR, one entry per CDR3 protein. The table lists 60,000 to 75,000 distinct CDR3 sequences, roughly 6.4% of them singletons, with roughly 15% in the top ten. This clonotype has at least ten counts. What it binds is unknown. The material sequenced was PBMCs, taken at surgery. V usage is TRBV6-1 and J usage is TRBJ2-2, with D perhaps assigned TRBD1 or TRBD2 (6 bases each). This clonotype was obtained from a female donor with early-stage non-small cell lung cancer. In nucleotides, the CDR3 is TGTGCCAGCAGTGTCCTATCGGGGGCGGGCGGGGAGCTGTTTTTT. Protein product: CASSVLSGAGGELFF.